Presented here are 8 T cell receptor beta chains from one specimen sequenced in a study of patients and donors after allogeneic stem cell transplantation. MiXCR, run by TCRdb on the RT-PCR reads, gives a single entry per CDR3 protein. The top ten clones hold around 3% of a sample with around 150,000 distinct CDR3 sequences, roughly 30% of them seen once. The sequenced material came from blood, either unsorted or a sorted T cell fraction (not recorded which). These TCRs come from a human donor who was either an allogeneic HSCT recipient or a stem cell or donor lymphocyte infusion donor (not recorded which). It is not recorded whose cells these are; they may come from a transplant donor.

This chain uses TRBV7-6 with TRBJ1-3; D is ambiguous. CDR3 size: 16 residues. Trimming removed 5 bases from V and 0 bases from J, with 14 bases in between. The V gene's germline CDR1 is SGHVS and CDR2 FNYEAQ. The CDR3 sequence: CASSPVPSASGNTIYF. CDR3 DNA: TGTGCCAGCAGCCCTGTTCCGTCGGCCTCTGGAAACACCATATATTTT.

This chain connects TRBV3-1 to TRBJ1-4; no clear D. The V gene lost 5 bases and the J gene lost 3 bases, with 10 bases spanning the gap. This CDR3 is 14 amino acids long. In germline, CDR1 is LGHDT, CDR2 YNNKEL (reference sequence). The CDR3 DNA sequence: TGTGCCAGCAGCTTCGACCGCGCTAATGAAAAACTGTTTTTT. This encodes CASSFDRANEKLFF. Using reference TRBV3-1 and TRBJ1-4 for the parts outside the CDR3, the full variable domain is DTAVSQTPKYLVTQMGNDKSIKCEQNLGHDTMYWYKQDSKKFLKIMFSYNNKELIINETVPNRFSPKSPDKAHLNLHINSLELGDSAVYFCASSFDRANEKLFFGSGTQLSVL.

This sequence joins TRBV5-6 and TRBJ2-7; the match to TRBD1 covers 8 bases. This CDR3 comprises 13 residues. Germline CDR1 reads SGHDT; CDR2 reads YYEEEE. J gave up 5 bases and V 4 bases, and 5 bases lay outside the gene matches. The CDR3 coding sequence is TGTGCCAGCAGCCTAGACAGGGGCAACGAGCAGTACTTC. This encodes CASSLDRGNEQYF. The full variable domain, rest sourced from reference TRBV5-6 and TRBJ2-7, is DAGVTQSPTHLIKTRGQQVTLRCSPKSGHDTVSWYQQALGQGPQFIFQYYEEEERQRGNFPDRFSGHQFPNYSSELNVNALLLGDSALYLCASSLDRGNEQYFGPGTRLTVT.

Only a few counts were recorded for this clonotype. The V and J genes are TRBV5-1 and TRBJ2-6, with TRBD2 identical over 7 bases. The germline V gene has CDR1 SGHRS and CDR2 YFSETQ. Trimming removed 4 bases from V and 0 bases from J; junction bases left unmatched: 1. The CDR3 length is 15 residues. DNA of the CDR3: TGCGCCAGCAGCCGGGACTACTCTGGGGCCAACGTCCTGACTTTC. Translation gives CASSRDYSGANVLTF.

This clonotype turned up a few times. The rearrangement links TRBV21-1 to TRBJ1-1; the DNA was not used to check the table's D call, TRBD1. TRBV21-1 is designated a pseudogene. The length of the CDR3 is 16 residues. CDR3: CASSNRTGTMNTEAFF. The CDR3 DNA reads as TGTGCCAGCAGCAACCGGACAGGGACAATGAACACTGAAGCTTTCTTT.

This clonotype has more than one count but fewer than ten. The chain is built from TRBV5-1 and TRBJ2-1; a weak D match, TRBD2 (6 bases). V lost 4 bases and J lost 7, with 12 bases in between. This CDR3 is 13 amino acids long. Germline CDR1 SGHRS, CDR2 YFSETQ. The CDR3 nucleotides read TGCGCCAGCAGCCCTGGGACTTTTAATGAGCAGTTCTTC. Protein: CASSPGTFNEQFF.

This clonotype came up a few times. This CDR3 is CASSSPEGGSYEQYF. CDR3 DNA sequence: TGTGCCAGCAGTTCCCCGGAGGGGGGGTCCTACGAGCAGTACTTC. The chain is built from TRBV12-3 or TRBV12-4 and TRBJ2-7; TRBD2 is a possible D gene (7 bases). Trimming pared 4 bases from V and 1 base from J, leaving 14 bases between. This CDR3 comprises 15 residues.

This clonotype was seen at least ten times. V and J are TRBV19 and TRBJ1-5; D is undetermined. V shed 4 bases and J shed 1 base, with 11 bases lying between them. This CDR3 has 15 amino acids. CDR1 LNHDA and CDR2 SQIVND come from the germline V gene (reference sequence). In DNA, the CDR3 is TGTGCCAGTAGTAAGATCAAGCCCAGCAATCAGCCCCAGCATTTT. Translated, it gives CASSKIKPSNQPQHF.